This T cell receptor (beta chain) was obtained from a study of blood T cell repertoires in COVID-19. Study as a whole: Whether acute or convalescent, the COVID-19 samples came from the United States, Italy and Spain. PBMCs, B-cell-depleted T cells, or T cells provided the cDNA or gDNA that made up the material.

Method: immunoSEQ multiplex PCR; TCRdb's copy keeps in-frame clones and lacks some. The sample contains approximately 45,000 clones, roughly 90% of which appear only once. The receptor was isolated from a human donor in a cohort sampled during active COVID-19. Sequences were obtained from peripheral blood.

In DNA, the CDR3 is TGTGCCAGCAGCTTAGTTGCCACAGGGCCCTACTCTGGAAACACCATATATTTT. Its protein is CASSLVATGPYSGNTIYF. The rearrangement links TRBV7-6 to TRBJ1-3; TRBD1 is a possible D gene (6 bases). Per the germline V gene, CDR1 is SGHVS and CDR2 is FNYEAQ. Trimming left V 1 base short and J 0 bases short, with 16 bases between. The CDR3 spans 18 residues.